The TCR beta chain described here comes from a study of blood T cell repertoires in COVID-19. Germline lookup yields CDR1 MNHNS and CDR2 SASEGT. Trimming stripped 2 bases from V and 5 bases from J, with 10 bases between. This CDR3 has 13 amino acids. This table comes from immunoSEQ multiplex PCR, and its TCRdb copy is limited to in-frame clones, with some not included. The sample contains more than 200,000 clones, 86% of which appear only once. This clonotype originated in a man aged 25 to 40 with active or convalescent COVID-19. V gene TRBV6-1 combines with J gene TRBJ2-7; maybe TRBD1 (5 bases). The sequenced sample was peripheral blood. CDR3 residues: CASSEQGLDEQYF. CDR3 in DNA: TGTGCCAGCAGTGAACAGGGTTTGGACGAGCAGTACTTC.